This entry concerns a single T cell receptor beta chain. Antigen unknown. This specimen comes from a study of T cells in Graves' hyperthyroidism and ophthalmopathy. Study observations and caveats: Ophthalmopathy, which appeared later, was predicted by the model a median roughly 6.4 months before onset. Separating ophthalmopathy from stable hyperthyroidism was achieved by a 13 V-J model.

The germline CDR1 and CDR2 sequences are SQVTM and ANQGSEA. The V segment lost 7 bases and the J segment 0 bases; nucleotides outside the gene matches: 7. The CDR3 is made up of 16 amino acids. RNA transcripts provided the source from which TCR beta CDR3 regions were amplified. TCR CDR3 regions were first amplified by RT-PCR with HTBI primers. TCRdb passed the multiplex PCR reads through MiXCR, listing each CDR3 protein once. The sample lists hundreds of thousands of distinct CDR3 sequences, about 38% seen once, with approximately 10% in the top ten. This receptor was taken from a man younger than 35 with Graves' hyperthyroidism. The chain joins TRBV29-1 to TRBJ2-2; TRBD2 agrees at 11 bases. Sequenced: blood. CDR3 nucleotides: TGCAGCGCCCCGGGACTAGCGGATTCGAACACCGGGGAGCTGTTTTTT. This sequence encodes CSAPGLADSNTGELFF.